The clone carrying this T cell receptor beta chain turned up a few times. The antigen is undetermined. The same CDR3 arises from other DNA sequences in this sample as well. The record originates from a study of shared clonotypes between healthy human individuals. Broader study findings: Clonotype sharing among donors was expected to depend on sequencing depth.

None of the donors, who were healthy HIV-negative adults, had recently had acute infections or vaccinations. Method: immunoSEQ multiplex PCR; TCRdb's copy keeps in-frame clones and lacks some. The sample consists of about 480,000 clones, about 80% of them appearing once. The TCR sequence derives from a woman in her thirties or forties in good health. Some clones in this sample may be carry-over from other donors' samples. Sample: PBMCs.

CDR3 residues: CASSSGGGNQPQHF. For the CDR3, the DNA is TGTGCCAGCAGTTCGGGGGGCGGGAATCAGCCCCAGCATTTT. The rearrangement uses TRBV28 and TRBJ1-5, with D possibly matching TRBD1 (6 bases). This CDR3 contains 14 residues. Germline CDR1 is MDHEN and CDR2 is SYDVKM. The V gene lost 4 bases and the J gene lost 4 bases, with 11 bases spanning the gap.